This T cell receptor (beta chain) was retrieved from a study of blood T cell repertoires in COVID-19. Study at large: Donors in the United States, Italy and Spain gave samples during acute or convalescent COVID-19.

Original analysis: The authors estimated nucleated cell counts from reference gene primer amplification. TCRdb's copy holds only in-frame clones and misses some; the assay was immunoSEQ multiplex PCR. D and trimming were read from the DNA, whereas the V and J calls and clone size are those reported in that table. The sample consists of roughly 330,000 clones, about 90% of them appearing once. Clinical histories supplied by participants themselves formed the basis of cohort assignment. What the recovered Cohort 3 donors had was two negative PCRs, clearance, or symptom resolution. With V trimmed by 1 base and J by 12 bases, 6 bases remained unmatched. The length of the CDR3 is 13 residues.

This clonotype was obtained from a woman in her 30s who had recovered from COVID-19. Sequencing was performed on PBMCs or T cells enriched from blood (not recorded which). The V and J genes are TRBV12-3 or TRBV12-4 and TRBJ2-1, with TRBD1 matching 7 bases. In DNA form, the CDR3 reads TGTGCCAGCAGTTTAGGGTGGGGACAGACGCAGTTCTTC. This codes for CASSLGWGQTQFF.